This TCR beta chain was obtained from a study of OX40 agonist ivuxolimab in advanced cancers. Study as a whole: Patient treatment consisted of intravenous ivuxolimab administration every 2 weeks at 0.01 to 10 mg/kg.

Measured with immunoSEQ multiplex PCR; TCRdb has only the in-frame clones, and not every one. The sample has about 62,000 clones; less than 85% are singletons. A single count supports this clone. Its antigen is undetermined. Findings and caveats of the study: With doses of 0.1-3.0 mg/kg, partial responders showed among the lowest clonal expansion.

The CDR3 totals 15 residues. The V gene's germline CDR1 is SEHNR and CDR2 FQNEAQ (reference sequence). V was shortened by 5 bases and J by 3 bases, with 16 bases between the two germline ends. The sequenced sample was CD4+ or CD8+ T cells sorted from blood, obtained in a trial of the OX40 agonist ivuxolimab. This sequence joins TRBV7-9 and TRBJ1-1; possible D gene TRBD1, 6 bases. This receptor was obtained from an adult with an advanced solid tumor such as melanoma, head and neck, liver or kidney cancer. The CDR3 DNA is TGTGCCAGCAGCGCAGAGGACAGTACGGACACTGAAGCTTTCTTT. Amino acids: CASSAEDSTDTEAFF.